This T cell receptor (beta chain) was identified in a study of cytomegalovirus exposure and HLA in healthy donors. The CDR3 consists of 14 residues. Per germline, CDR1 MNHEY and CDR2 SMNVEV (reference sequence). V gave up 3 bases and J gave up 5 bases; unmatched junction bases: 5. PCR was performed using 60 Vbeta and 13 Jbeta primers. TCRdb's table, derived via immunoSEQ multiplex PCR, lists solely in-frame clones and lacks some. The sample includes around 88,000 clones, roughly 73% seen only once; the top ten take around 7.3%. The receptor was isolated from a man aged 45-65 years in good health and CMV-seropositive. The chain recombines TRBV27 with TRBJ1-2, with 8 bases that match TRBD1. The specimen sequenced was PBMCs. CDR3 sequence reads: CASSLQGAGYGYTF. CDR3 sequence (DNA): TGTGCCAGCAGTTTGCAGGGGGCTGGGTATGGCTACACCTTC.